These 2 T cell receptor beta chains came from one sample sequenced in a study of T cell responses to AZD1222 COVID-19 vaccine. Assay used: immunoSEQ multiplex PCR; TCRdb lists only in-frame clones, some missing. The profile shows about 180,000 clones, 88% of them singletons. The source material was peripheral blood, sampled 28 days after the second AZD1222 dose. These TCRs come from an adult who received the AZD1222 COVID-19 vaccine.

The genes are TRBV5-5 and TRBJ1-5; a possible D gene is TRBD1 (5 bases). The V end lost 1 base, the J end lost 0 bases, and 11 bases lay between the germline ends. This CDR3 comprises 16 residues. The germline CDR1 and CDR2 sequences are SGHKS and YYEKEE (reference sequence). CDR3 in DNA: TGTGCCAGCAGCTTGCGGGGGACCCTTAGCAATCAGCCCCAGCATTTT. This translates into CASSLRGTLSNQPQHF.

The J gene is TRBJ2-7, the V gene TRBV5-1; 7 bases are shared with TRBD1. With V trimmed by 0 bases and J by 0 bases, 0 bases remained unmatched. The CDR3 runs to 14 residues. Germline V lookup: CDR1 SGHRS, CDR2 YFSETQ. This CDR3 reads CASSLGDSSYEQYF. CDR3 bases: TGCGCCAGCAGCTTGGGGGACAGCTCCTACGAGCAGTACTTC. The full variable domain, its missing parts supplied by reference TRBV5-1 and TRBJ2-7, is KAGVTQTPRYLIKTRGQQVTLSCSPISGHRSVSWYQQTPGQGLQFLFEYFSETQRNKGNFPGRFSGRQFSNSRSEMNVSTLELGDSALYLCASSLGDSSYEQYFGPGTRLTVT.